These 21 T cell receptor beta chains share one sample of origin, sequenced in a study of OX40 agonist ivuxolimab in advanced cancers. The protocol was immunoSEQ multiplex PCR, while the TCRdb copy is restricted to in-frame clones and leaves out a portion. The sample records 35,000 to 55,000 clones, over 75% being singletons. Material: CD4+ or CD8+ T cells sorted from blood, obtained in a trial of the OX40 agonist ivuxolimab. The source is an adult with an advanced solid tumor such as melanoma, head and neck, liver or kidney cancer.

The V and J genes are TRBV28 and TRBJ2-7, with 9 bases matching TRBD1. Germline values: CDR1 MDHEN, CDR2 SYDVKM. Trimming at V came to 6 bases and at J to 5 bases, leaving 14 bases not matched to a gene. The CDR3 consists of 16 residues. The CDR3: CASRQISGTGPNEQYF. Written as DNA, the CDR3 is TGTGCCAGCAGGCAGATCTCCGGGACAGGGCCCAACGAGCAGTACTTC.

In DNA form, the CDR3 reads TGTGCCAGCAGTATGGTAACTAATGAAAAACTGTTTTTT. Encoded protein: CASSMVTNEKLFF. This chain links TRBV6-5 with TRBJ1-4, with no clear D. The CDR3 contains 13 residues. Germline CDR1 is MNHEY and CDR2 is SVGAGI. Trimming pared 5 bases from V and 1 base from J, leaving 5 bases between.

The V gene is TRBV23-1, the J gene TRBJ2-6; 12 bases are a match to TRBD1. TRBV23-1 is labeled an ORF, and its function is uncertain. CDR3 length equals 20 residues. Losses at the gene ends were 2 bases for V and 3 bases for J; bases not matched to a gene: 11. CDR3 residues: CASSQPRGGQGAFGANVLTF. CDR3 bases: TGCGCCAGCAGTCAACCCCGTGGGGGACAGGGGGCGTTTGGGGCCAACGTCCTGACTTTC.

The chain is built from TRBV19 and TRBJ2-5, with unresolved D. Germline assignment: CDR1 LNHDA and CDR2 SQIVND (reference sequence). The CDR3 consists of 14 residues. Between the trimmed V and J ends, which lost 4 bases and 1 base, there was a span of 10 bases. CDR3 sequence: CASSSPWGQETQYF. As DNA, the CDR3 is TGTGCCAGTAGTAGTCCATGGGGCCAAGAGACCCAGTACTTC. Variable domain in full (rest from reference TRBV19 and TRBJ2-5): DGGITQSPKYLFRKEGQNVTLSCEQNLNHDAMYWYRQDPGQGLRLIYYSQIVNDFQKGDIAEGYSVSREKKESFPLTVTSAQKNPTAFYLCASSSPWGQETQYFGPGTRLLVL.

The J gene is TRBJ2-7, the V gene TRBV30; weak D call: TRBD1 (6 bases). The V gene lost 0 bases and the J gene lost 5 bases, with 8 bases spanning the gap. CDR1 GTSNPN and CDR2 SVGIG come from the germline V gene (reference sequence). The CDR3 has 12 residues. In nucleotides, the CDR3 is TGTGCCTGGAGTGTACAGGGAGACGAGCAGTACTTC. This encodes CAWSVQGDEQYF.

V and J are TRBV27 and TRBJ2-2; the match to TRBD2 covers 9 bases. After removal of 10 bases from V and 4 bases from J, the junction contained 13 bases not matched to a gene. The CDR3 totals 16 residues. Germline CDR1 reads MNHEY; CDR2 reads SMNVEV (reference sequence). This CDR3 reads CATVGLAGTSTGELFF. As DNA, the CDR3 is TGTGCCACCGTGGGGCTAGCGGGGACGAGCACCGGGGAGCTGTTTTTT.

The V call is TRBV14, the J call TRBJ2-5; 9 nucleotides line up with TRBD1. This CDR3 spans 19 amino acids. The germline V gene encodes CDR1 SGHDN and CDR2 FVKESK. Trimming removed 3 bases from V and 0 bases from J; junction bases left unmatched: 14. The CDR3 DNA sequence: TGTGCCAGCAGCCATCCGGGACAGGGCAGTCGAGTCTACCAAGAGACCCAGTACTTC. Protein product: CASSHPGQGSRVYQETQYF. Combining the CDR3 with reference TRBV14 and TRBJ2-5 gives the whole variable domain EAGVTQFPSHSVIEKGQTVTLRCDPISGHDNLYWYRRVMGKEIKFLLHFVKESKQDESGMPNNRFLAERTGGTYSTLKVQPAELEDSGVYFCASSHPGQGSRVYQETQYFGPGTRLLVL.

The V and J genes are TRBV11-2 and TRBJ2-7; D call uncertain. Germline-derived CDR1 and CDR2 are SGHAT and FQNNGV. Trimming removed 6 bases at V and 2 bases at J, with 11 bases between. The CDR3 spans 13 residues. This CDR3 reads CASSPLAAYEQYF. The CDR3 region has the DNA TGTGCCAGCAGTCCATTGGCAGCCTACGAGCAGTACTTC.

The rearrangement joins TRBV2 to TRBJ2-6; possibly TRBD2 for D (5 bases). V was cut by 5 bases and J by 1 base, with 15 bases left in between. The CDR3 extends over 17 amino acids. The germline gives CDR1 SNHLY, CDR2 FYNNEI. CDR3: CASSPRYSGSGANVLTF. CDR3 DNA: TGTGCCAGCAGTCCCCGTTATTCGGGGTCTGGGGCCAACGTCCTGACTTTC. The variable domain in full, with the rest retrieved from reference TRBV2 and TRBJ2-6, is EPEVTQTPSHQVTQMGQEVILRCVPISNHLYFYWYRQILGQKVEFLVSFYNNEISEKSEIFDDQFSVERPDGSNFTLKIRSTKLEDSAMYFCASSPRYSGSGANVLTFGAGSRLTVL.

V is TRBV7-3 and J is TRBJ2-2; TRBD2 agrees at 8 bases. There are 19 residues in the CDR3. The ends lost 5 bases at V and 3 bases at J; junction bases unmatched: 17. CDR1 and CDR2 from the germline V gene are SGHTA and FQGTGA. The CDR3 nucleotides read TGTGCCAGCAGCCCCTTGGGTAGCGGGGTAGGTCGAGACACCGGGGAGCTGTTTTTT. Encoded protein: CASSPLGSGVGRDTGELFF.

Concerning this clone: This CDR3 is also generated by other DNA sequences in the sample. The V and J genes are TRBV28 and TRBJ2-3; possibly TRBD2 for D (6 bases). This CDR3 is built from 15 residues. Germline values: CDR1 MDHEN, CDR2 SYDVKM. V lost 2 bases and J 3 bases, leaving 12 bases between the germline ends. The CDR3 protein is CASSLPSGLTDTQYF. CDR3 bases: TGTGCCAGCAGTTTACCGTCGGGACTTACAGATACGCAGTATTTT.

V gene TRBV2 combines with J gene TRBJ2-5; D is unresolved. The length of the CDR3 is 13 residues. V shed 5 bases and J shed 7 bases, with 14 bases lying between them. The germline CDR1 and CDR2 sequences are SNHLY and FYNNEI. CDR3 bases: TGTGCCAGCAGTTCACTCGGGTACGGGACCCAGTACTTC. Its protein product is CASSSLGYGTQYF.

The chain uses TRBV6-1 and TRBJ2-1; no definite D call. Deletions cut 6 bases from V and 2 bases from J, with 8 bases between. The CDR3 loop spans 13 amino acids. Germline V lookup: CDR1 MNHNS, CDR2 SASEGT. The CDR3, as DNA: TGTGCCAGCAGAGCATCGGCCTACAATGAGCAGTTCTTC. It yields the protein CASRASAYNEQFF.

The CDR3 DNA follows: TGTGCCAGCACTACCCGCTTCGGAGGCGGTGAAAAACTGTTTTTT. It translates to CASTTRFGGGEKLFF. The chain employs TRBV7-2 and TRBJ1-4; the D is unclear. Trimming removed 7 bases from V and 7 bases from J, with 19 bases in between. The CDR3 has 15 residues. CDR1 SGHTA and CDR2 FQGNSA come from the germline V gene.

The chain recombines TRBV7-9 with TRBJ1-1; D possibly corresponds to TRBD1 (5 bases). CDR1 and CDR2 (germline): SEHNR, FQNEAQ (reference sequence). This CDR3 contains 14 residues. With 4 bases removed from V and 2 bases from J, the gap between germline ends came to 11 bases. The CDR3, as DNA: TGTGCCAGCAGCTCGGGACGGAGTAACACTGAAGCTTTCTTT. It specifies CASSSGRSNTEAFF.

The chain carries TRBV18 and TRBJ1-2; D not resolved. Trimming shortened V by 3 bases and J by 2 bases, and 10 bases separated the two germline ends. CDR3 size: 14 residues. Per germline, CDR1 KGHSH and CDR2 LQKENI. The CDR3 loop reads CASSPSGLNYGYTF. The CDR3 nucleotides are TGTGCCAGCTCACCTAGCGGGCTAAACTATGGCTACACCTTC.

The chain carries TRBV2 and TRBJ2-5; no firm D call. This CDR3 comprises 11 residues. Trimming removed 6 bases at V and 2 bases at J, with 4 bases between. Germline CDR1 is SNHLY and CDR2 is FYNNEI. The CDR3 loop reads CASSYQETQYF. The CDR3 nucleotides are TGTGCCAGCAGCTATCAAGAGACCCAGTACTTC.

The DNA of the CDR3 is TGTGCCAGCAGCCCCTTCCCGAGGTATGGCTACACCTTC. The encoded protein is CASSPFPRYGYTF. The chain recombines TRBV28 with TRBJ1-2; D is undetermined. The CDR3 contains 13 residues. Trimming pared 6 bases from V and 5 bases from J, leaving 13 bases between. The germline CDR1 and CDR2 sequences are MDHEN and SYDVKM.

This chain connects TRBV7-9 to TRBJ2-1; weak D call: TRBD1 (5 bases). From germline, CDR1 is SEHNR and CDR2 FQNEAQ (reference sequence). Trimming took off 5 bases at V and 1 base at J, with 12 bases between the two ends. The CDR3 has 15 amino acids. The CDR3 region has the DNA TGTGCCAGCAGCCCTGCAGGGTGGTCCTACAATGAGCAGTTCTTC. It codes for CASSPAGWSYNEQFF.

V gene TRBV4-2 combines with J gene TRBJ2-3; 14 positions agree with TRBD2. After removal of 3 bases from V and 6 bases from J, the junction contained 11 bases not matched to a gene. Germline V gene lookup returns CDR1 LGHNA and CDR2 YNFKEQ. The length of the CDR3 is 18 residues. CDR3 region: CASSQGLGTSGSGDTQYF. The CDR3, as DNA: TGTGCCAGCAGCCAGGGACTCGGGACTAGCGGGAGTGGGGATACGCAGTATTTT.

This chain connects TRBV27 to TRBJ2-1; D call uncertain. This CDR3 contains 14 residues. Trimming took off 6 bases at V and 3 bases at J, with 12 bases between the two ends. CDR1 is MNHEY and CDR2 is SMNVEV in the germline V gene (reference sequence). This chain's CDR3 is CASSQNAHYNEQFF. The CDR3 bases are TGTGCCAGCAGCCAAAACGCCCACTACAATGAGCAGTTCTTC.